Below, one T cell receptor beta chain is given with its context. Sequencing was performed with immunoSEQ multiplex PCR; in TCRdb, only in-frame clones are kept and a portion is missing. The sample has more than 30,000 clones, around 87% seen once; the top ten hold more than 12%. The data derive from a study of blood T cell repertoires in COVID-19. The receptor was derived from a man in his 60s with active COVID-19. Source material: peripheral blood.

The CDR3 nucleotides read TGTGCCAGCAGCGCCCGGGACAGGCTTAATTCACCCCTCCACTTT. Protein sequence: CASSARDRLNSPLHF. The chain recombines TRBV9 with TRBJ1-6, with TRBD1 matching 8 bases. Germline assignment: CDR1 SGDLS and CDR2 YYNGEE. The CDR3 has 15 amino acids. Losses at the gene ends were 3 bases for V and 6 bases for J; bases not matched to a gene: 5.